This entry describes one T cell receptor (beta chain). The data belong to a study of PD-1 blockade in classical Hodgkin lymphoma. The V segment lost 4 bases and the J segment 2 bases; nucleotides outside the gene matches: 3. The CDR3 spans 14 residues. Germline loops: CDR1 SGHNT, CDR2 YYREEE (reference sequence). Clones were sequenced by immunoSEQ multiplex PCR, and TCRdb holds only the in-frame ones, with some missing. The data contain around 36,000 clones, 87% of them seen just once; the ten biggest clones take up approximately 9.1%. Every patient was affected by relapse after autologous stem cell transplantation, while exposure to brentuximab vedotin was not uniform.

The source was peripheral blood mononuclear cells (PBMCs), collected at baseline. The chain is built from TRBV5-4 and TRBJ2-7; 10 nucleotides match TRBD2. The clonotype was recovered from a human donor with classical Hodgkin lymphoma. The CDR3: CASSPLAGTYEQYF. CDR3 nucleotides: TGTGCCAGCAGCCCACTAGCGGGAACCTACGAGCAGTACTTC.